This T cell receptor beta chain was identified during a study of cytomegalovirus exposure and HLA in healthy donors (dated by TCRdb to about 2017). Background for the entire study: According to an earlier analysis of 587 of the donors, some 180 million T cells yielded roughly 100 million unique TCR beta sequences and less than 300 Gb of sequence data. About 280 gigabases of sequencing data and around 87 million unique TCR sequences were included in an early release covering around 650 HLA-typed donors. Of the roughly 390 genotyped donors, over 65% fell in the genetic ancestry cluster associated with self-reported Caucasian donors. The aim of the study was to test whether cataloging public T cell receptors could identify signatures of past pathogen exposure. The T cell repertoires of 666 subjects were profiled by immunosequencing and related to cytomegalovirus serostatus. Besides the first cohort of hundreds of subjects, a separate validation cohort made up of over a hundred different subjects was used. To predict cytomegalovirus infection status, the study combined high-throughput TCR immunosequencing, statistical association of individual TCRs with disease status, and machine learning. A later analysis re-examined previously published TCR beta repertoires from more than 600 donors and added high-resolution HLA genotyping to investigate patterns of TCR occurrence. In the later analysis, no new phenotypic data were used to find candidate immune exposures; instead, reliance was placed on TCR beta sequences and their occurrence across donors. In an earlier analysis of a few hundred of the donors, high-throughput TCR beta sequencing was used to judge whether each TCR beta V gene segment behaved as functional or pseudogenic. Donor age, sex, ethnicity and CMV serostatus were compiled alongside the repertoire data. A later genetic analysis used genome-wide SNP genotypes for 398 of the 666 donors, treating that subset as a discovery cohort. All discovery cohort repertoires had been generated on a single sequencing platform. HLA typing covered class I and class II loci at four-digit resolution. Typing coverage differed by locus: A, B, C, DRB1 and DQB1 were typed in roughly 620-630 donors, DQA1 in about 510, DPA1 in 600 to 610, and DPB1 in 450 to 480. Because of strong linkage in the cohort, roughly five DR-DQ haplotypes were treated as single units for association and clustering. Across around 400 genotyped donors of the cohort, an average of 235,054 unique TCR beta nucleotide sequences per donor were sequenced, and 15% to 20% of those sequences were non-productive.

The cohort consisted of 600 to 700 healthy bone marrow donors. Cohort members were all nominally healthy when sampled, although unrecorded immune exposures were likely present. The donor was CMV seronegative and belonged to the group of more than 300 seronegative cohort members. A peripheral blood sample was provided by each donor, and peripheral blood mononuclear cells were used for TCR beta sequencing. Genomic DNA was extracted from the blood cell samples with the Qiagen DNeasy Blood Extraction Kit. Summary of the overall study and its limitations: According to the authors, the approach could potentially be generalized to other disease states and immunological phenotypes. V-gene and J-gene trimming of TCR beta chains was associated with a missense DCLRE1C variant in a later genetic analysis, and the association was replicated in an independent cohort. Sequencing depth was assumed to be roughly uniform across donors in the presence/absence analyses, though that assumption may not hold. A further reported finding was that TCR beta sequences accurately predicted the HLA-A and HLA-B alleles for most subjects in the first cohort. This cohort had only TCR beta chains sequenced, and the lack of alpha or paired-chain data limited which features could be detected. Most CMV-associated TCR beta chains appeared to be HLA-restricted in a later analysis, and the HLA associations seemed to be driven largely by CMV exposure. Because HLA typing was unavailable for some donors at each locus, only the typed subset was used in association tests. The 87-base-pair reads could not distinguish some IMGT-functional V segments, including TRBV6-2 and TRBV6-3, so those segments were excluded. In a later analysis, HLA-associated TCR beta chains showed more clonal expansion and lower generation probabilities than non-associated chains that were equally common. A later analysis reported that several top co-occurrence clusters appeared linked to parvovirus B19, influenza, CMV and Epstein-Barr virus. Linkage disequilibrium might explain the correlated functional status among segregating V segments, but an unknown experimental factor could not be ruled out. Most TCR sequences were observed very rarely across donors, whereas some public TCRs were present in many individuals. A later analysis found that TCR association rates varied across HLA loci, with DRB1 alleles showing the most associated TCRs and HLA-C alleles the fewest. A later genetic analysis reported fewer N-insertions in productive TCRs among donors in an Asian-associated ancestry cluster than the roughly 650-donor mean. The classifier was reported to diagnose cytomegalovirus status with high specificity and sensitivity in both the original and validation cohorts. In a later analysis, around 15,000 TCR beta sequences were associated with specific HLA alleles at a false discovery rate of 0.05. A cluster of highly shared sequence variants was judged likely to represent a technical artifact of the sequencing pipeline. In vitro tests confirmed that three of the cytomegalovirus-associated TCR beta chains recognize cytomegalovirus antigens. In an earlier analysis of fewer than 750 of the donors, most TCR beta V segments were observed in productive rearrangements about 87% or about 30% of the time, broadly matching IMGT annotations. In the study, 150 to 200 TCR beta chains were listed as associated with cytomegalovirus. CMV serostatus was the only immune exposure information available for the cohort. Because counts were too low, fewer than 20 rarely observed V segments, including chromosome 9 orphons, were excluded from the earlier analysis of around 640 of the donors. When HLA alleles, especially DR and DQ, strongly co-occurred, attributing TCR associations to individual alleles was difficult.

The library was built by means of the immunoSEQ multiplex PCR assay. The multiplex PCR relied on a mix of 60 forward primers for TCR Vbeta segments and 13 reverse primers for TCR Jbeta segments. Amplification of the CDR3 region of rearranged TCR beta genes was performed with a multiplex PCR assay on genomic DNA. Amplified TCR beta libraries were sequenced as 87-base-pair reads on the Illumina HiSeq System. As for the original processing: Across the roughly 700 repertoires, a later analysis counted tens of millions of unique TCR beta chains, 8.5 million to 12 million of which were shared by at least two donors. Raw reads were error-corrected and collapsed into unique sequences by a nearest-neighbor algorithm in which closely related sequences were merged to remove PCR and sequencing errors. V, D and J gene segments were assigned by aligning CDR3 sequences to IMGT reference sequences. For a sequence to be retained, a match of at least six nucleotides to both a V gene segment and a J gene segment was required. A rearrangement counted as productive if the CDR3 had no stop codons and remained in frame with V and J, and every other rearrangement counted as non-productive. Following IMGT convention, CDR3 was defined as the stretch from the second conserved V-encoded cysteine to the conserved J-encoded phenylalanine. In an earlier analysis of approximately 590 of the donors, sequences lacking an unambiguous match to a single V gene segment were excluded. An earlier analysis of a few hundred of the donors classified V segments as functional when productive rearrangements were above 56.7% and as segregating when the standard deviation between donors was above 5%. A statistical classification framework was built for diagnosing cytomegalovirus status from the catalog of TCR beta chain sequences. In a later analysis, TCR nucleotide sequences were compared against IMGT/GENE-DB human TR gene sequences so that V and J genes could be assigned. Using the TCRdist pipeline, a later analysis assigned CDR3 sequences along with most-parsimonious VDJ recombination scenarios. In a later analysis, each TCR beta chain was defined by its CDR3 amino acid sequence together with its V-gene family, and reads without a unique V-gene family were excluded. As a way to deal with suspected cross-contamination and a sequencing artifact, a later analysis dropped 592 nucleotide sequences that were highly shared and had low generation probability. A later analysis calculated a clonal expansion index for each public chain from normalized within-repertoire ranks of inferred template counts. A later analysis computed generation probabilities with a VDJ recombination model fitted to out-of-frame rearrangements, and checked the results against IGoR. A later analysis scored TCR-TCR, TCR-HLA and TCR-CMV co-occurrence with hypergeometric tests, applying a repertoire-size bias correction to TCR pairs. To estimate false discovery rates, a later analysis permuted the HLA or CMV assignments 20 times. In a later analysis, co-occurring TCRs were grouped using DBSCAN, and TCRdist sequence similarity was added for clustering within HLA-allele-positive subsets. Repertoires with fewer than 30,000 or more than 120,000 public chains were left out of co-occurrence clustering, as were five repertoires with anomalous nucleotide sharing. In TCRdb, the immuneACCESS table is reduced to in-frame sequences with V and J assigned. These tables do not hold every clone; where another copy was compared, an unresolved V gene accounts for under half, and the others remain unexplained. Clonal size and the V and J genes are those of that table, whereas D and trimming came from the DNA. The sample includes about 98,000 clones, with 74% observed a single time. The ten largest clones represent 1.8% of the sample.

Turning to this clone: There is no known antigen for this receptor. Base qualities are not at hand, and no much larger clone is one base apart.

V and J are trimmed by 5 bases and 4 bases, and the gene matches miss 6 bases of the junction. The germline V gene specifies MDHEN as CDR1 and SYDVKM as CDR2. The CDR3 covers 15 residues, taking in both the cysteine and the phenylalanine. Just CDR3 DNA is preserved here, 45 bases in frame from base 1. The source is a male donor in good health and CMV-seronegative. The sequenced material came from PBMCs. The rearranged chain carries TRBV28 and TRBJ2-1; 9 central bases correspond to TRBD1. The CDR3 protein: CASSITGGSYNEQFF. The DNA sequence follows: TGTGCCAGCAGTATCACAGGGGGCTCGTACAATGAGCAGTTCTTC.